These 5 T cell receptor beta chains were all obtained from the same sample, sequenced in a study of blood T cells in healthy people across ages. The use of a sample-barcoded 5' primer and a J-beta primer mix characterized a second PCR of roughly 7 to 11 cycles. Each CDR3 protein gets one entry after TCRdb re-called the 5' RACE reads with MiXCR. The sample includes about 290,000 distinct CDR3 sequences, 25% to 30% of them seen just once. Sequenced sample: blood. The source of these receptors is a woman aged 65 to 85 in good health.

This chain links TRBV9 with TRBJ2-1; 10 bases match TRBD2. CDR1 and CDR2 (germline): SGDLS, YYNGEE. Trimming cost V 1 base and J 12 bases; bases outside gene matches: 7. The CDR3 has 14 amino acids. The CDR3 loop is CASSVRSGRAAQFF. The CDR3 DNA follows: TGTGCCAGCAGCGTACGGAGCGGGAGGGCGGCGCAGTTCTTC. Full variable domain (outside the CDR3, taken from reference TRBV9 and TRBJ2-1): DSGVTQTPKHLITATGQRVTLRCSPRSGDLSVYWYQQSLDQGLQFLIQYYNGEERAKGNILERFSAQQFPDLHSELNLSSLELGDSALYFCASSVRSGRAAQFFGPGTRLTVL.

V gene TRBV11-2 combines with J gene TRBJ2-3; 7 positions match TRBD2. The CDR3 length is 15 residues. V was pared by 5 bases and J by 1 base, with 6 bases of the junction left unmatched. Germline assignment: CDR1 SGHAT and CDR2 FQNNGV. CDR3 sequence reads: CASSRGAGGTDTQYF. CDR3 nucleotides: TGTGCCAGCAGCCGAGGGGCGGGAGGCACAGATACGCAGTATTTT.

CDR3 loop: CASSRFRTYRVIGPQHF. CDR3 nucleotides: TGTGCCAGCAGCCGATTCAGGACGTACAGGGTCATTGGGCCCCAGCATTTT. The chain combines TRBV6-1 with TRBJ1-5; possible D gene TRBD1, 6 bases. The CDR3 covers 17 residues. Germline values: CDR1 MNHNS, CDR2 SASEGT. The ends were cut back, 6 bases at V and 9 bases at J, with 27 bases in the middle.

The chain employs TRBV9 and TRBJ2-3, with D unclear. CDR3 length equals 13 residues. Germline values: CDR1 SGDLS, CDR2 YYNGEE. V was shortened by 0 bases and J by 6 bases, with 8 bases between the two germline ends. CDR3 bases: TGTGCCAGCAGCGTAGGGGTCAGGGATACGCAGTATTTT. Translation gives CASSVGVRDTQYF.

This clonotype showed up just a few times. The chain couples TRBV5-1 to TRBJ2-5, with TRBD2 identical over 9 bases. Trimming removed 2 bases from V and 5 bases from J; junction bases left unmatched: 1. The CDR3 extends over 13 amino acids. The germline V gene has CDR1 SGHRS and CDR2 YFSETQ. The CDR3 sequence: CASSFSGSETQYF. CDR3 DNA: TGCGCCAGCAGCTTTAGCGGGAGCGAGACCCAGTACTTC.